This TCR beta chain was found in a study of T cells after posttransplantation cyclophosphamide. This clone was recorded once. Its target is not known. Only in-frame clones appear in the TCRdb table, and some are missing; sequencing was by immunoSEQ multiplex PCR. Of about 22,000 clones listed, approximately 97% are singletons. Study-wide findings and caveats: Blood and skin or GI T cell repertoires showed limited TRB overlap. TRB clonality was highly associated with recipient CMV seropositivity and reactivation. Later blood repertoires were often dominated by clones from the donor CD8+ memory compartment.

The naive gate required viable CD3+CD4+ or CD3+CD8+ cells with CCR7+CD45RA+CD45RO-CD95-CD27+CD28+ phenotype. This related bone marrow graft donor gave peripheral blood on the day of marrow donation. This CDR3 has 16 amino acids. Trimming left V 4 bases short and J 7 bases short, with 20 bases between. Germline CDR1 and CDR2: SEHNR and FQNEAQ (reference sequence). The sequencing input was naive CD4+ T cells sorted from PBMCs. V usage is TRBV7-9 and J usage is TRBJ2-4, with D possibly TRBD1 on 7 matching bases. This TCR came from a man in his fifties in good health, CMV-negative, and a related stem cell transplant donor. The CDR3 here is CASSSGVGTEWNIQYF. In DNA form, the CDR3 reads TGTGCCAGCAGCTCGGGGGTCGGGACAGAATGGAACATTCAGTACTTC. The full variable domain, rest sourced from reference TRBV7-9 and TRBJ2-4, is DTGVSQNPRHKITKRGQNVTFRCDPISEHNRLYWYRQTLGQGPEFLTYFQNEAQLEKSRLLSDRFSAERPKGSFSTLEIQRTEQGDSAMYLCASSSGVGTEWNIQYFGAGTRLSVL.